This is a list of T cell receptor beta chains from one sample in a study of response to subunit inactivated influenza vaccine. TCRdb reprocessed the RT-PCR reads via MiXCR and lists one record per CDR3 protein. The sample lists hundreds of thousands of distinct CDR3 sequences; 7.6% were seen once. The sample was PBMCs from blood, taken approximately 25 months after vaccination. The receptor set was obtained from a man aged 45 to 75 who received an inactivated influenza vaccine. Each CDR3 is given with its conserved first and last residue. A D gene is named only where the DNA matches it firmly.

D	length	V	J	CDR3
-	14	TRBV7-2	TRBJ2-7	CASSLKDGPYEQYF
-	14	TRBV28	TRBJ1-2	CASSFPRGSYGYTF
-	15	TRBV7-2	TRBJ1-3	CASSPKGGSGNTIYF
-	16	TRBV4-3	TRBJ2-6	CASSQETRSGANVLTF
-	14	TRBV12-3/TRBV12-4	TRBJ1-1	CASSLGAEYTEAFF
TRBD2	15	TRBV3-1	TRBJ2-2	CASSRTSAYTGELFF
-	13	TRBV6-2/TRBV6-3	TRBJ1-2	CATAHNPGYGYTF
TRBD1	14	TRBV20-1	TRBJ2-7	CSARGTGDPYEQYF
TRBD2	15	TRBV20-1	TRBJ2-2	CSATLASGGVGELFF
-	13	TRBV5-1	TRBJ1-2	CASRFREGYGYTF
-	15	TRBV4-1	TRBJ2-2	CASSHPMGKTGELFF
-	16	TRBV20-1	TRBJ2-7	CSALPPGRGLSYEQYF
-	16	TRBV19	TRBJ2-7	CASSPRYGSSSYEQYF
TRBD1	12	TRBV7-2	TRBJ2-3	CASSLGTGAQYF
TRBD1	11	TRBV10-3	TRBJ2-7	CATKDREVKYF
-	14	TRBV5-1	TRBJ2-3	CASSLSGRGGTQYF
-	15	TRBV7-2	TRBJ2-4	CASSLGGTAKNIQYF
TRBD2	16	TRBV7-2	TRBJ2-3	CASNRGRTSGGDTQYF